Sequencing of this T cell receptor (beta chain) was carried out in a study of regulatory T cells in long-lasting Graves disease. For TCR beta, libraries came from iRepertoire HTBI primers and Arm-PCR of CDR3 regions. TCRdb recomputed calls from the multiplex PCR reads with MiXCR, one row per CDR3 protein. The sample includes around 450,000 distinct CDR3 sequences, about 22% seen only once; the top ten take roughly 7.7%. Time point noted: persistent/refractory GD, antithyroid drugs over 5 years with positive TRAb. Researchers made the TCR library from RNA that was extracted from PBMCs. The ends were cut back, 4 bases at V and 0 bases at J, with 13 bases in the middle. The length of the CDR3 is 17 residues. This clonotype turned up a few times.

The source is a female donor with Graves disease. The chain recombines TRBV12-3 or TRBV12-4 with TRBJ1-6; maybe TRBD1 (5 bases). The input for sequencing was peripheral blood mononuclear cells (PBMCs), taken when the disease was refractory, from a patient treated with antithyroid drugs. CDR3 nucleotides: TGTGCCAGCAGTTCTCGGGACCGTAGCTCCTATAATTCACCCCTCCACTTT. As protein: CASSSRDRSSYNSPLHF.